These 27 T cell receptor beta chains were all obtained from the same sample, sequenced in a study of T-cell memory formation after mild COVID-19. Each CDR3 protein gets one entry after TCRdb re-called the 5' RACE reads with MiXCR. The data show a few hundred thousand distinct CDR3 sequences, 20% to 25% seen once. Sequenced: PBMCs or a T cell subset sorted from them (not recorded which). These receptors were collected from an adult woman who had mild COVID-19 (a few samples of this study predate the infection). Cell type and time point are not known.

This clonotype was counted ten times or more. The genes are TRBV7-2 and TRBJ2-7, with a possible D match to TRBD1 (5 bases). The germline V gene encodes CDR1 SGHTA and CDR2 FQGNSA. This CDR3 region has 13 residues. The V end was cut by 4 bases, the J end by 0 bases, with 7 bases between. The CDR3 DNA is TGTGCCAGCAGCTACCAGGGCTCCTACGAGCAGTACTTC. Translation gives CASSYQGSYEQYF.

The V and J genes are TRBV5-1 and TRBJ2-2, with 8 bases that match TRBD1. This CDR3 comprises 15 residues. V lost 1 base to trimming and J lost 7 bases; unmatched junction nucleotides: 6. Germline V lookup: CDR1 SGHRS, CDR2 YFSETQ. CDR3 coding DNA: TGCGCCAGCAGCTTGACAGGGGGGACGAGCGGGGAGCTGTTTTTT. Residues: CASSLTGGTSGELFF. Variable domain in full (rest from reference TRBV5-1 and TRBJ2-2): KAGVTQTPRYLIKTRGQQVTLSCSPISGHRSVSWYQQTPGQGLQFLFEYFSETQRNKGNFPGRFSGRQFSNSRSEMNVSTLELGDSALYLCASSLTGGTSGELFFGEGSRLTVL.

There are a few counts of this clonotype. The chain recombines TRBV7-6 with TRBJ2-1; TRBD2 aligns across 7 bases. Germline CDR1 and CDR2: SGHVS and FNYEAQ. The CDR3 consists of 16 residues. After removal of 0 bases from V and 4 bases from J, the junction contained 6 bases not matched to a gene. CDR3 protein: CASSLAGGTMYNEQFF. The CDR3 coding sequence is TGTGCCAGCAGCTTAGCGGGAGGGACTATGTACAATGAGCAGTTCTTC.

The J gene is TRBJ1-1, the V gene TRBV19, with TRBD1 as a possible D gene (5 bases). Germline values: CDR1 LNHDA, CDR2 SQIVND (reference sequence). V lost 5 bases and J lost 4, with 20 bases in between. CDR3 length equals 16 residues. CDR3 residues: CASSGGSRGRGTEAFF. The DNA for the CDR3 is TGTGCCAGTAGTGGGGGATCTCGTGGCCGGGGCACTGAAGCTTTCTTT. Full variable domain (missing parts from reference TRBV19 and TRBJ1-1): DGGITQSPKYLFRKEGQNVTLSCEQNLNHDAMYWYRQDPGQGLRLIYYSQIVNDFQKGDIAEGYSVSREKKESFPLTVTSAQKNPTAFYLCASSGGSRGRGTEAFFGQGTRLTVV.

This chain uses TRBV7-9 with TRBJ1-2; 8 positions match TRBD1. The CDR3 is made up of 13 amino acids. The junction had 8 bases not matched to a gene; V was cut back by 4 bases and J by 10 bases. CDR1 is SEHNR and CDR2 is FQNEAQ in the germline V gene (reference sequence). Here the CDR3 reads CASSSTGDRYYTF. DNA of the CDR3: TGTGCCAGCAGCTCGACTGGGGACAGGTACTACACCTTC.

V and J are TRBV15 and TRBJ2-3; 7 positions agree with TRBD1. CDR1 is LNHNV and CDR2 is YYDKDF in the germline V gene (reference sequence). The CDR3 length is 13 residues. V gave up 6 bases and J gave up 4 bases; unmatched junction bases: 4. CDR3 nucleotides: TGTGCCACCAGTCAACAGGGGTCAGATACGCAGTATTTT. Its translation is CATSQQGSDTQYF.

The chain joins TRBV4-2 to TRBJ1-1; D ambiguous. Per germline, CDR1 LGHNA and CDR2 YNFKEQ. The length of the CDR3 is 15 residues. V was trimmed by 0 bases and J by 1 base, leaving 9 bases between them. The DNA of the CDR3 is TGTGCCAGCAGCCAAGATAGTTCCCCGAACACTGAAGCTTTCTTT. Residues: CASSQDSSPNTEAFF.

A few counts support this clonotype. The chain's CDR3 is CSASYGGAGYEQYF. CDR3 coding DNA: TGCAGTGCTAGTTACGGGGGGGCCGGCTACGAGCAGTACTTC. V is TRBV20-1 and J is TRBJ2-7; the match to TRBD2 covers 8 bases. CDR3 length equals 14 residues. CDR1 and CDR2 (germline): DFQATT, SNEGSKA (reference sequence). Trimming took 3 bases from V and 3 from J; bases not matched to a gene: 7.

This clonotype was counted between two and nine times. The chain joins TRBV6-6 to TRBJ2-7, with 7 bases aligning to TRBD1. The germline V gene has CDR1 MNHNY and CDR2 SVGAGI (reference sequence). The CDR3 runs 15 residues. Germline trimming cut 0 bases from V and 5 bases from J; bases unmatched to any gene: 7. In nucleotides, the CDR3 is TGTGCCAGCAGTTACTCGAAGGGGGCGCGGAACGAGCAGTACTTC. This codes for CASSYSKGARNEQYF.

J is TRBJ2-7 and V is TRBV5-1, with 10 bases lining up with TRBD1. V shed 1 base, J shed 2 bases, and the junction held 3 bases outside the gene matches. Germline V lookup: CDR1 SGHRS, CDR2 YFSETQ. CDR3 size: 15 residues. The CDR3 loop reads CASSLTGQGAYEQYF. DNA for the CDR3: TGCGCCAGCAGCTTGACAGGACAGGGGGCCTACGAGCAGTACTTC.

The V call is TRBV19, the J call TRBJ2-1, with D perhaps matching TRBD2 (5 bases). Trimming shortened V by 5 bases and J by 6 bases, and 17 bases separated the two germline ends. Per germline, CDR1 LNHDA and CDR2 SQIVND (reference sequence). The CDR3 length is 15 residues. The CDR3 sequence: CASSPGDLRVNEQFF. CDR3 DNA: TGTGCCAGTAGTCCCGGGGATTTACGTGTCAATGAGCAGTTCTTC.

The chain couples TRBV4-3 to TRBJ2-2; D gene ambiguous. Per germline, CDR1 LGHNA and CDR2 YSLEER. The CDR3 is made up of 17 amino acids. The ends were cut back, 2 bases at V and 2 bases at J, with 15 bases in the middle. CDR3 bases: TGCGCCAGCAGCCAAATTGTTACTGGAATTAACACCGGGGAGCTGTTTTTT. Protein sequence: CASSQIVTGINTGELFF.

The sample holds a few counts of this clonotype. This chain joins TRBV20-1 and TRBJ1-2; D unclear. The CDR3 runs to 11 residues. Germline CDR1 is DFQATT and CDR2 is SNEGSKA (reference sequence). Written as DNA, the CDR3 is TGCAGCGCCCAGCCTCTCTATGGCTACACCTTC. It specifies CSAQPLYGYTF.

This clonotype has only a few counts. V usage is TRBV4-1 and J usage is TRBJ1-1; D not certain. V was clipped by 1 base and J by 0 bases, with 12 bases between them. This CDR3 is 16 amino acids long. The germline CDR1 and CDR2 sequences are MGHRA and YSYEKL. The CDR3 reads CASSQVLTQLNTEAFF. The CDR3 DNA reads TGCGCCAGCAGCCAAGTCCTGACACAGTTGAACACTGAAGCTTTCTTT.

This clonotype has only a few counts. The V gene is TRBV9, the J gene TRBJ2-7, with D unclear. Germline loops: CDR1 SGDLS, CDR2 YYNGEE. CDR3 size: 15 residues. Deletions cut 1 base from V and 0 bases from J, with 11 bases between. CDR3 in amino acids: CASSVTEDGSYEQYF. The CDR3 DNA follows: TGTGCCAGCAGCGTAACTGAAGACGGCTCCTACGAGCAGTACTTC. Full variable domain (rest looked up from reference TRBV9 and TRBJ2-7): DSGVTQTPKHLITATGQRVTLRCSPRSGDLSVYWYQQSLDQGLQFLIQYYNGEERAKGNILERFSAQQFPDLHSELNLSSLELGDSALYFCASSVTEDGSYEQYFGPGTRLTVT.

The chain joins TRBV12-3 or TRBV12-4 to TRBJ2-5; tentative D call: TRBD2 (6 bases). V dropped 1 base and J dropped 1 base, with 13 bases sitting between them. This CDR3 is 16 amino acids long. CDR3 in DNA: TGTGCCAGCAGTTTAGTAGAGACTAGGTTCCAAGAGACCCAGTACTTC. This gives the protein CASSLVETRFQETQYF.

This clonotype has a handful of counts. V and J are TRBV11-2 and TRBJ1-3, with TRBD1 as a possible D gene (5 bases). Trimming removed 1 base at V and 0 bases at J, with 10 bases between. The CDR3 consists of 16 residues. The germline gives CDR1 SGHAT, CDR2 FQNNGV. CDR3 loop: CASSLAQVLSGNTIYF. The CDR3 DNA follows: TGTGCCAGCAGCTTAGCACAGGTACTCTCTGGAAACACCATATATTTT.

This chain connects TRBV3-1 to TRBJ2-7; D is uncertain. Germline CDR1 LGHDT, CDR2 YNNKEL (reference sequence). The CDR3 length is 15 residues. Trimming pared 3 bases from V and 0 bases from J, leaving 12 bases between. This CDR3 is CASSHPWAVSYEQYF. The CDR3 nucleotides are TGTGCCAGCAGCCATCCATGGGCGGTCTCCTACGAGCAGTACTTC.

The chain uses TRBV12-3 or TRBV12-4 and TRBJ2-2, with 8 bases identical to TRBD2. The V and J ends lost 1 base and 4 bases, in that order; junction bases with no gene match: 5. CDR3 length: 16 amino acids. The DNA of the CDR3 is TGTGCCAGCAGTTTAGGGACCAGCGGGGGCACCGGGGAGCTGTTTTTT. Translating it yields CASSLGTSGGTGELFF.

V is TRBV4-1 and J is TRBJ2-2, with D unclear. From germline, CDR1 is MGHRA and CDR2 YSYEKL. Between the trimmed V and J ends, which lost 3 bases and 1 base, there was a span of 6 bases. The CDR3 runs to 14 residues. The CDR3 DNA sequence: TGCGCCAGCAGCCATACGGGGAACACCGGGGAGCTGTTTTTT. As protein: CASSHTGNTGELFF.

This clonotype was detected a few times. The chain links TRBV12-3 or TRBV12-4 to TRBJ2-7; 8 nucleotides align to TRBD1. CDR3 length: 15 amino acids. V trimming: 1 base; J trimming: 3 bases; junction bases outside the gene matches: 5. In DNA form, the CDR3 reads TGTGCCAGCAGTTTAGATGCCAGGGGGCTCTACGAGCAGTACTTC. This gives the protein CASSLDARGLYEQYF.

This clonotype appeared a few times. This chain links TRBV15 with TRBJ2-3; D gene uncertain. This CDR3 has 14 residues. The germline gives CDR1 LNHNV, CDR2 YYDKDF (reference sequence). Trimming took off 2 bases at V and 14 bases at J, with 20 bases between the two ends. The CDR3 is CATSRHKSREGLYF. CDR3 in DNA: TGTGCCACCAGCAGACATAAAAGCCGAGAAGGGTTGTATTTT.

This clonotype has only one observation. The CDR3 DNA reads TGTGCCTGGAATGAGATGTCGAACACTGAAGCTTTCTTT. It translates to CAWNEMSNTEAFF. The chain recombines TRBV30 with TRBJ1-1; D gene unclear. The ends were cut back, 4 bases at V and 1 base at J, with 10 bases in the middle. The CDR3 runs to 13 residues. CDR1 and CDR2 (germline): GTSNPN, SVGIG (reference sequence).

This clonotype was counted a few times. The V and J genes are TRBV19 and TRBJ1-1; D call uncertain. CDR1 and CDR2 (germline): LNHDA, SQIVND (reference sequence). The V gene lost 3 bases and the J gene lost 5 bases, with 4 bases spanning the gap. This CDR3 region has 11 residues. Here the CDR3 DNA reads TGTGCCAGTAGTATGGATACTGAAGCTTTCTTT. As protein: CASSMDTEAFF.

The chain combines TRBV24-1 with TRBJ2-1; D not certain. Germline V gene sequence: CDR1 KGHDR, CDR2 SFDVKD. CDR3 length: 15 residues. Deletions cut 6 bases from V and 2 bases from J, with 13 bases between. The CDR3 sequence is CATSKGRGPYNEQFF. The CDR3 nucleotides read TGTGCCACCAGTAAGGGCAGAGGCCCCTACAATGAGCAGTTCTTC.

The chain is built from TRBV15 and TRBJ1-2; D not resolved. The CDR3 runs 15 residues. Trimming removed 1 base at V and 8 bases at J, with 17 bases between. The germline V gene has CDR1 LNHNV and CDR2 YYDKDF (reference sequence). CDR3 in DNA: TGTGCCACCAGCAGAGGGAGGTACGCCACGGGGGGCTACACCTTC. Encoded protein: CATSRGRYATGGYTF.

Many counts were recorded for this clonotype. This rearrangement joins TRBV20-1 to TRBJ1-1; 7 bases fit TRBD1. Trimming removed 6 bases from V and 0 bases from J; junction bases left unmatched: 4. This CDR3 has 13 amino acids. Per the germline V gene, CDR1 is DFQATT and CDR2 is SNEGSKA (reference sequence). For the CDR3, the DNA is TGCAGTGCCTCGGGACAGTTGAACACTGAAGCTTTCTTT. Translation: CSASGQLNTEAFF.